Described below is a single T cell receptor (beta chain) sequence and its context. What it binds is unknown. The sample originates from a study of CD8 T cells in ankylosing spondylitis. Broader study findings: Researchers reportedly found disease-linked clones significantly enriched in matched ankylosing spondylitis synovial fluid. It appeared that ankylosing spondylitis blood was characterized by a TCR beta motif of several highly homologous variants.

The CDR3 has 15 amino acids. Germline values: CDR1 SGHTA, CDR2 FQGNSA. V was trimmed by 1 base and J by 7 bases, leaving 13 bases between them. TCRdb ran MiXCR on the 5' RACE reads and lists one entry per CDR3 protein. The sample has about 540,000 distinct CDR3 sequences, about 13% seen once. The chain uses TRBV7-2 and TRBJ2-2; a weak D match, TRBD1 (6 bases). The receptor comes from a male donor with ankylosing spondylitis. The specimen sequenced was blood, either unsorted or a sorted T cell fraction (not recorded which). CDR3 loop: CASSLVAGAVGELFF. The CDR3 nucleotides read TGTGCCAGCAGCTTAGTAGCAGGGGCCGTCGGGGAGCTGTTTTTT.